This T cell receptor (beta chain) was found in a study of cytomegalovirus exposure and HLA in healthy donors. This CDR3 comprises 14 residues. In germline, CDR1 is MNHEY, CDR2 SVGAGI. Trimming took 5 bases from V and 4 from J, leaving 14 bases between them. The PCR contained 60 Vbeta and 13 Jbeta primers. Libraries were prepared by immunoSEQ multiplex PCR; TCRdb keeps only in-frame clonotypes and omits some of them. This sample carries tens of thousands of clones, with around 17% going to the ten biggest clones. The chain carries TRBV6-5 and TRBJ1-2, with D unclear. The specimen sequenced was PBMCs. The receptor was isolated from a male donor in good health and CMV-seropositive. The CDR3 nucleotides are TGTGCCAGCAGTACAATCAGGAACCTCTATGGCTACACCTTC. It encodes CASSTIRNLYGYTF.